These 17 T cell receptor beta chains were sequenced from one sample in a study of T cell changes during pregnancy in multiple sclerosis. This table comes from immunoSEQ multiplex PCR, and its TCRdb copy is limited to in-frame clones, with some not included. Here the sample spans about 24,000 clones, roughly 90% being singletons. The sequencing here drew on CD8+ T cells from peripheral blood mononuclear cells, taken in the first trimester of pregnancy. Receptors were obtained from a female donor in good health, enrolled as a control in a pregnancy study.

V usage is TRBV27 and J usage is TRBJ1-1, with D possibly being TRBD1 (6 bases). V was shortened by 2 bases and J by 3 bases, with 19 bases between the two germline ends. CDR1 is MNHEY and CDR2 is SMNVEV in the germline V gene (reference sequence). This CDR3 has 17 amino acids. CDR3 sequence (DNA): TGTGCCAGCAGTTTAGTGGGTACAGGGAATCGGGACACTGAAGCTTTCTTT. This codes for CASSLVGTGNRDTEAFF.

The chain couples TRBV7-8 to TRBJ1-1; TRBD1 agrees at 9 bases. The CDR3 runs to 19 residues. V trimming: 0 bases; J trimming: 5 bases; junction bases outside the gene matches: 16. CDR1 SGHVS and CDR2 FQNEAQ come from the germline V gene. CDR3 sequence: CASSLAFPGQGGIGTEAFF. The CDR3 nucleotides read TGTGCCAGCAGCTTAGCCTTCCCGGGACAGGGTGGAATTGGGACTGAAGCTTTCTTT. Full variable domain (outside the CDR3, taken from reference TRBV7-8 and TRBJ1-1): GAGVSQSPRYKVAKRGQDVALRCDPISGHVSLFWYQQALGQGPEFLTYFQNEAQLDKSGLPSDRFFAERPEGSVSTLKIQRTQQEDSAVYLCASSLAFPGQGGIGTEAFFGQGTRLTVV.

This sequence joins TRBV4-3 and TRBJ1-5; the match to TRBD1 covers 10 bases. The CDR3 extends over 18 amino acids. Germline lookup yields CDR1 LGHNA and CDR2 YSLEER. V shed 3 bases, J shed 2 bases, and the junction held 10 bases outside the gene matches. The DNA of the CDR3 is TGCGCCAGCAGCCACGGGACAGGGGATCTCCTTGGCAATCAGCCCCAGCATTTT. This translates into CASSHGTGDLLGNQPQHF.

The V and J genes are TRBV11-1 and TRBJ1-4, with TRBD1 as a possible D gene (6 bases). CDR1 SGHAT and CDR2 FQDESV come from the germline V gene (reference sequence). The CDR3 extends over 16 amino acids. V lost 5 bases and J 2 bases, leaving 15 bases between the germline ends. Here the CDR3 DNA reads TGTGCCAGCAGCCCTGGAGGGGGGGCGACTAATGAAAAACTGTTTTTT. Amino acids: CASSPGGGATNEKLFF.

The V and J genes are TRBV10-3 and TRBJ1-2, with D tentatively TRBD1 (6 bases). Germline V gene sequence: CDR1 ENHRY, CDR2 SYGVKD. Deletions cut 3 bases from V and 6 bases from J, with 17 bases between. The CDR3 is made up of 15 amino acids. DNA of the CDR3: TGTGCCATCAGTGACCTACAGGGTAGGGCGAATGGCTACACCTTC. As protein: CAISDLQGRANGYTF.

The chain has TRBV7-9 and TRBJ2-1; 8 bases align to TRBD2. CDR1 and CDR2 from the germline V gene are SEHNR and FQNEAQ (reference sequence). The CDR3 has 11 amino acids. The V segment lost 8 bases and the J segment 14 bases; nucleotides outside the gene matches: 8. The CDR3 loop is CASGQRGPEFF. The DNA for the CDR3 is TGTGCCAGCGGTCAGCGGGGGCCGGAGTTCTTC.

The chain has TRBV5-6 and TRBJ2-7; D might be TRBD1 (6 bases). The V gene lost 7 bases and the J gene lost 3 bases, with 17 bases spanning the gap. This CDR3 region has 14 residues. Germline lookup yields CDR1 SGHDT and CDR2 YYEEEE. DNA of the CDR3: TGTGCCAGCCTCCCCGCGGACAGAGTCTACGAGCAGTACTTC. This sequence encodes CASLPADRVYEQYF.

This chain uses TRBV10-2 with TRBJ2-3, with D hard to call. Germline V gene sequence: CDR1 WSHSY, CDR2 SAAADI. The CDR3 sequence is 14 residues long. V lost 11 bases to trimming and J lost 7 bases, with 22 bases between them. The CDR3 region has the DNA TGCGCCCCCCCGGGTCTCCCCAAGGCTCATACGCAGTATTTT. Its translation: CAPPGLPKAHTQYF.

This chain uses TRBV11-1 with TRBJ2-6; tentative D call: TRBD1 (6 bases). Between the trimmed V and J ends, which lost 4 bases and 0 bases, there was a span of 13 bases. The germline V gene has CDR1 SGHAT and CDR2 FQDESV (reference sequence). This CDR3 comprises 17 residues. CDR3 in DNA: TGTGCCAGCAGCTCATGGACAGACAACTCTGGGGCCAACGTCCTGACTTTC. This translates into CASSSWTDNSGANVLTF.

The chain uses TRBV12-5 and TRBJ1-1; D gene ambiguous. V was cut by 1 base and J by 4 bases, with 7 bases left in between. Germline V gene data show CDR1 as LGHNT and CDR2 as FRNRAP. The CDR3 has 13 amino acids. The DNA for the CDR3 is TGTGCTAGTGGTTTGGCACTAACCACTGAAGCTTTCTTT. It codes for CASGLALTTEAFF.

The V call is TRBV4-3, the J call TRBJ1-1, with TRBD1 identical over 7 bases. The CDR3 loop spans 15 amino acids. Germline CDR1 is LGHNA and CDR2 is YSLEER. With V trimmed by 1 base and J by 5 bases, 7 bases remained unmatched. CDR3 in amino acids: CASSQAQGFETEAFF. The CDR3 DNA is TGCGCCAGCAGCCAAGCACAGGGGTTTGAGACTGAAGCTTTCTTT.

The V and J genes are TRBV7-3 and TRBJ2-3, with a tentative D call TRBD1 (5 bases). V shed 5 bases and J shed 5 bases, with 14 bases lying between them. The length of the CDR3 is 14 residues. Germline assignment: CDR1 SGHTA and CDR2 FQGTGA. The CDR3 protein is CASSQAGSGDTQYF. The CDR3 nucleotides are TGTGCCAGCAGCCAGGCAGGGTCGGGAGATACGCAGTATTTT.

V gene TRBV5-4 combines with J gene TRBJ2-7; TRBD2 matches 8 bases. The CDR3 runs to 14 residues. V shed 4 bases and J 4 bases; nucleotides not matched to a gene: 7. Germline loops: CDR1 SGHNT, CDR2 YYREEE (reference sequence). The CDR3 DNA sequence: TGTGCCAGCAGCCCCGGGAGGGAGGGGTACGAGCAGTACTTC. Translating it yields CASSPGREGYEQYF.

The chain carries TRBV9 and TRBJ1-2, with a tentative D call TRBD1 (6 bases). Germline V gives CDR1 SGDLS, CDR2 YYNGEE. Trimming took off 4 bases at V and 8 bases at J, with 12 bases between the two ends. The CDR3 totals 12 residues. The CDR3: CASSSRQDGYTF. CDR3 DNA: TGTGCCAGCAGCTCCCGACAGGACGGCTACACCTTC.

The chain recombines TRBV28 with TRBJ1-1; 8 bases are shared with TRBD1. The CDR3 is made up of 16 amino acids. J gave up 5 bases and V 1 base, and 9 bases lay outside the gene matches. Germline CDR1 MDHEN, CDR2 SYDVKM. The CDR3 protein is CASSLSGGEGGTEAFF. The CDR3 region has the DNA TGTGCCAGCAGTTTATCAGGGGGCGAAGGGGGGACTGAAGCTTTCTTT.

This clone was seen a single time. The chain recombines TRBV4-1 with TRBJ2-3; no clear D. From germline, CDR1 is MGHRA and CDR2 YSYEKL. This CDR3 region has 12 residues. V lost 1 base and J lost 11, with 10 bases in between. CDR3 in DNA: TGCGCCAGCAGCCAAGTTCTATATGAGCAGTATTTT. The encoded protein is CASSQVLYEQYF.

The chain couples TRBV28 to TRBJ1-2; 7 bases align to TRBD1. Germline V gene lookup returns CDR1 MDHEN and CDR2 SYDVKM. Trimming removed 4 bases from V and 0 bases from J; junction bases left unmatched: 8. This CDR3 has 16 amino acids. CDR3 sequence: CASSSTRQGPNYGYTF. The CDR3 region has the DNA TGTGCCAGCAGTTCTACAAGACAGGGCCCTAACTATGGCTACACCTTC.